This entry is about one TCR beta chain. The data stem from a study of blood T cell repertoires in COVID-19. Study-level background: Acute and convalescent COVID-19 specimens originated in the United States, Italy and Spain.

As handled by the study authors: Reference gene primers were amplified, and this amplification served to estimate nucleated cell counts. Libraries were prepared by immunoSEQ multiplex PCR; TCRdb keeps only in-frame clonotypes and omits some of them. That table furnishes V, J and clone size, whereas the DNA furnished D and trimming. The table shows around 170,000 clones, with under 90% occurring only once. The CDR3 contains 15 residues. Germline CDR1 and CDR2: MDHEN and SYDVKM. Trimming cost V 6 bases and J 0 bases; bases outside gene matches: 8. This sequence originates from a man in his thirties or forties with active or convalescent COVID-19. Sequenced input: peripheral blood. The chain couples TRBV28 to TRBJ2-7; 7 bases agree with TRBD1. DNA of the CDR3: TGTGCCAGCAGCTCTATAGGGACAGTCTCCTACGAGCAGTACGTC. Protein sequence: CASSSIGTVSYEQYV.